The entry below gives a single TCR beta chain sequence along with its context. Produced via immunoSEQ multiplex PCR; TCRdb's table is partial and in-frame only. This table has under 80,000 clones, around 86% appearing once. The CDR3 length is 14 residues. Germline-derived CDR1 and CDR2 are ENHRY and SYGVKD. Trimming stripped 8 bases from V and 0 bases from J, with 11 bases between. The data were obtained in a study of OX40 agonist ivuxolimab in advanced cancers. The clonotype originates from an adult with an advanced solid tumor such as melanoma, head and neck, liver or kidney cancer. This chain uses TRBV10-3 with TRBJ1-3; D not certain. Here the sequenced sample was CD4+ or CD8+ T cells sorted from blood, taken in a trial of the OX40 agonist ivuxolimab. CDR3 sequence reads: CAIGQVTSGNTIYF. The CDR3 DNA is TGTGCCATCGGCCAGGTAACCTCTGGAAACACCATATATTTT.